This T cell receptor beta chain comes out of a study of regulatory T cells in long-lasting Graves disease (TCRdb year 2021). A note on the overall study: Newly diagnosed Graves' disease patients had taken antithyroid drugs for less than 3 months. Peripheral blood TCR sequencing and RNA sequencing compared persistent Graves' disease patients with newly diagnosed Graves' disease patients. The study was registered as a clinical trial and conducted in China. A total of approximately 35 samples underwent TCR sequencing: some 13 from persistent and about 20 from newly diagnosed Graves' disease patients. The paper's findings and limits, for the study overall: The small sample size was acknowledged by the authors as a limitation that may reduce accuracy. Persistent patients shared more public clonotypes among themselves (2,741) than newly diagnosed patients did (nearly 1,000). Peripheral blood alone was examined, since thyroid tissue, which constituted the primary lesion, could not be accessed. Compared with newly diagnosed patients, patients with persistent Graves' disease had lower TCR Shannon entropy and fewer highly expanded clones, which suggests clonal expansion. TRBV28, TRBJ1-2 and TRBJ2-5 were preferentially used in persistent disease, while TRBV20-1 and TRBJ2-1 were favored in newly diagnosed disease. Sequencing and analysis were limited to the TCR beta chain.

In the germline V gene, CDR1 corresponds to SGHRS and CDR2 to YFSETQ. The junction shows trimming of 2 bases on V and 0 bases on J, and the gene matches do not reach 3 bases of it. The CDR3 runs 15 amino acids, cysteine and phenylalanine included. Here the CDR3 DNA is all that survives: 45 bases in frame from base 1. As for this clonotype: This clone's antigen is unknown. Qualities for individual bases were not recorded, and no much larger clone is one base off.

The library was produced with multiplex PCR. These reads were obtained on an Illumina HiSeq 4000. CDR3 regions were amplified by Arm-PCR with iRepertoire HTBI primers to construct TCR beta libraries. Gel purification was performed on PCR products prior to sequencing. In the authors' own workflow: A total of 62 TRBV and under 15 TRBJ segments were identified across samples and were used for gene usage analysis of CDR3 amino acid clonotypes. Filtered high-quality paired reads were merged into contigs using COPE and FqMerger. BLAST was used to align contigs to IMGT TRBV, TRBD and TRBJ reference genes, with CDR3 defined following IMGT. Any clonotype with a frequency above 0.1% was counted as a highly expanded clone. Repertoire diversity was measured by Shannon entropy, and V-J evenness by the Gini coefficient. A clonotype was considered public if more than one individual shared it. TCRdb reworked the public reads: Q25 trimming with fastp, MiXCR clone assembly, productive beta chains retained. Entries are consolidated by CDR3 protein sequence, retaining the most common genes and DNA. In this record, the V and J calls reflect TCRdb's handling and not the investigators' own analysis. This sample is represented by about 460,000 distinct CDR3 sequences; 12% to 15% of them were singletons. The ten largest account for approximately 15% of the sample.

The sample's time point, from its label and the paper: newly diagnosed GD, antithyroid drugs for less than 3 months. RNA was extracted from PBMCs in TRIzol for both TCR sequencing and RNA sequencing. Graves' disease was diagnosed according to American Thyroid Association guidelines. Patients were recruited from an endocrinology department in Xi'an, China. Each patient gave approximately 9.7 milliliters of peripheral blood, collected in an EDTA anticoagulant tube. Ficoll Paque Plus density gradient separation was used to isolate PBMCs, and no further T cell sorting was done. An Agilent 2100 Bioanalyzer and agarose gel were used to check RNA quality, while a NanoDrop 2000 measured RNA concentration. This same sample was also part of a study on T cells in Graves' hyperthyroidism and ophthalmopathy. As that second study puts it: A patient counted as having stable Graves' hyperthyroidism if no progression to ophthalmopathy occurred over 18 months of follow-up. The hyperthyroidism patients were between 18 and 65 years old and newly diagnosed, with a disease duration of less than 2 months. Any patient with an uncontrolled infection, another autoimmune disease, pregnancy or lactation was excluded. Diagnoses relied on clinical symptoms, serum thyroxine and TRAb, thyroid ultrasound and orbital computed tomography. The first round of RT-PCR for the TCR CDR3 was performed with the HTBI primer set and the Qiagen OneStep RT-PCR kit. Most expanded thyroid clonotypes (frequency above 0.001) were also found in blood, which suggests that blood repertoires may mirror thyroid immune responses. Ophthalmopathy was separated from stable hyperthyroidism by a 13 V-J signature model, with just over 85% sensitivity and 81% to 82% specificity obtained in cross-validation and 80%/75% obtained in testing. During validation, the model predicted progression to ophthalmopathy a median of approximately 6.5 months ahead of onset, with almost 71% sensitivity and roughly 72% specificity. To identify TCR V-J signatures that set the groups apart, the researchers used a discovery cohort of 95 to 100 patients, made up of roughly 45 with Graves' ophthalmopathy and some 55 with stable Graves' hyperthyroidism. Prospective prediction of ophthalmopathy was tested in an independent validation cohort consisting of about 19 hyperthyroidism patients and more than 15 patients who later progressed to ophthalmopathy. The roughly 94 discovery patients were randomly split 7:3 into training and test sets. In roughly six Graves' hyperthyroidism patients, the study also compared T-cell repertoires from thyroid tissue with T-cell repertoires from blood. After blood sampling, hyperthyroidism patients were treated with methimazole at a starting dose of 30 mg daily, and ophthalmopathy patients were treated with high-dose intravenous methylprednisolone. Libraries were constructed in a second round of multiplex PCR, after which size selection and purification were performed. The libraries were sequenced on an Illumina HiSeq2000 using paired-end 100 bp reads. Raw data were processed with SOAPnuke, discarding reads with adapters, uncalled bases, mean Phred below 15, or no exact constant-primer or identifier match. High-quality paired reads were merged with COPE v1.2.5, and unique nucleotide sequences were defined as clonotypes. MiTCR v1.1 was used to align the clonotypes against IMGT TRBV, TRBD and TRBJ reference segments. The analysis included only V-J combinations with a frequency above 0.0001, which together covered around 99% of the repertoires. The TCS score was defined as the ratio of F50 (clonal expansion) to E x V (chaos), calculated using BLOSUM62-based TCRdist between CDR3 peptides within each V-J. Welch's t-statistics and random forest reduced fewer than 550 V-J features to 13, which were used in a naive Bayes classifier (R e1071). Sample size was not statistically predetermined, and investigators were not blinded to group allocation. The paper reports TCR Vbeta CDR3 sequencing of some 140 peripheral blood samples: around 45 ophthalmopathy, fewer than 80 hyperthyroidism and 17 progressor patients.

The chain is encoded by TRBV5-1 joined to TRBJ2-7; TRBD1 fits 9 bases in the junction. This receptor was taken from a woman in her 50s with Graves disease. Donor details come from another sample of the same person, matched by shared clones. Source: peripheral blood mononuclear cells (PBMCs), taken at new diagnosis, from a patient treated with antithyroid drugs. The CDR3 region: CASSLGDRASYEQYF. The nucleotides read TGCGCCAGCAGCTTAGGGGACAGGGCCTCCTACGAGCAGTACTTC.